Each of the 7 T cell receptor beta chains below was sequenced from the same sample in a study of cytomegalovirus exposure and HLA in healthy donors. Primers included in the PCR were 60 Vbeta and 13 Jbeta primers. Profiling relied on immunoSEQ multiplex PCR, and the TCRdb table lists in-frame clones only, not all of them. The repertoire holds approximately 120,000 clones, with roughly 63% as singletons. Sequenced material: PBMCs. The receptors come from a woman aged 70-85 years in good health and CMV-seropositive.

The chain couples TRBV30 to TRBJ1-1; no firm D call. The CDR3 is 12 residues long. The V and J ends lost 2 bases and 4 bases respectively, with 8 bases between them. Germline V gives CDR1 GTSNPN, CDR2 SVGIG (reference sequence). The chain's CDR3 is CAWSPHPTEAFF. The DNA for the CDR3 is TGTGCCTGGAGTCCCCATCCCACTGAAGCTTTCTTT.

The chain couples TRBV7-9 to TRBJ2-5, with 8 bases aligning to TRBD2. Germline V gene data show CDR1 as SEHNR and CDR2 as FQNEAQ (reference sequence). The V and J ends lost 1 base and 5 bases, in that order; junction bases with no gene match: 6. The CDR3 runs 15 residues. The CDR3 region is CASSLDGGRSETQYF. The CDR3 DNA is TGTGCCAGCAGCTTAGATGGCGGGAGGTCGGAGACCCAGTACTTC. The full variable domain, rest sourced from reference TRBV7-9 and TRBJ2-5, is DTGVSQNPRHKITKRGQNVTFRCDPISEHNRLYWYRQTLGQGPEFLTYFQNEAQLEKSRLLSDRFSAERPKGSFSTLEIQRTEQGDSAMYLCASSLDGGRSETQYFGPGTRLLVL.

The CDR3 loop is CASRSAGGNGYTF. The DNA for the CDR3 is TGTGCCAGCAGAAGTGCAGGAGGGAATGGCTACACCTTC. The chain combines TRBV7-9 with TRBJ1-2, with no clear D. V was trimmed by 6 bases and J by 6 bases, leaving 14 bases between them. Germline values: CDR1 SEHNR, CDR2 FQNEAQ (reference sequence). This CDR3 contains 13 residues.

V is TRBV7-9 and J is TRBJ2-3; 7 bases agree with TRBD1. This CDR3 region has 14 residues. Germline V gives CDR1 SEHNR, CDR2 FQNEAQ (reference sequence). V trimming: 3 bases; J trimming: 4 bases; junction bases outside the gene matches: 4. The CDR3 here is CASSFVGGADTQYF. CDR3 sequence (DNA): TGTGCCAGCAGCTTCGTAGGGGGCGCAGATACGCAGTATTTT. The full variable domain, rest sourced from reference TRBV7-9 and TRBJ2-3, is DTGVSQNPRHKITKRGQNVTFRCDPISEHNRLYWYRQTLGQGPEFLTYFQNEAQLEKSRLLSDRFSAERPKGSFSTLEIQRTEQGDSAMYLCASSFVGGADTQYFGPGTRLTVL.

This rearrangement joins TRBV19 to TRBJ1-1, with D maybe TRBD1 (6 bases). This CDR3 is built from 14 residues. Trimming removed 5 bases at V and 1 base at J, with 11 bases between. Germline assignment: CDR1 LNHDA and CDR2 SQIVND (reference sequence). The CDR3 loop is CASSPRDTNTEAFF. CDR3 DNA sequence: TGTGCCAGTAGTCCCCGGGACACGAACACTGAAGCTTTCTTT.

This clone was counted only a few times. The chain couples TRBV30 to TRBJ1-2; no clear D gene. Looked up from germline, CDR1 is GTSNPN and CDR2 is SVGIG (reference sequence). Trimming removed 2 bases at V and 7 bases at J, with 14 bases between. The CDR3 is 13 amino acids. The CDR3 coding sequence is TGTGCCTGGAGTAGGCCAGAGGAGAGTGGCTACACCTTC. As protein: CAWSRPEESGYTF.

This sequence joins TRBV6-5 and TRBJ1-1, with D possibly matching TRBD1 (6 bases). Trimming pared 5 bases from V and 6 bases from J, leaving 16 bases between. Looked up from germline, CDR1 is MNHEY and CDR2 is SVGAGI. CDR3 length equals 14 residues. The DNA for the CDR3 is TGTGCCAGCAGTCAGGGGCAGAGGTACGCTGAAGCTTTCTTT. Protein product: CASSQGQRYAEAFF.